The rows below give T cell receptor beta chains drawn from one sample of a study of OX40 agonist ivuxolimab in advanced cancers. The protocol was immunoSEQ multiplex PCR, while the TCRdb copy is restricted to in-frame clones and leaves out a portion. The sample consists of more than 90,000 clones, roughly 80% of them appearing once. The material was CD4+ or CD8+ T cells sorted from blood, obtained in a trial of the OX40 agonist ivuxolimab. The receptors shown here come from an adult with an advanced solid tumor such as melanoma, head and neck, liver or kidney cancer. Both conserved end residues are part of each CDR3. Each record gives: V gene, J gene, CDR3 protein.

TRBV7-2	TRBJ2-7	CASSFRLAGQEQYF
TRBV5-1	TRBJ1-6	CASSYQGQLNSPLHF
TRBV9	TRBJ2-1	CASTRETTSYNEQFF
TRBV5-1	TRBJ1-1	CASTGGMNTEAFF
TRBV27	TRBJ2-5	CASSYVAGGPGETQYF
TRBV7-9	TRBJ1-2	CASRSDRAYYGYTF
TRBV28	TRBJ1-2	CASSQNRNYGYTF
TRBV5-6	TRBJ2-2	CASSGGRAYTGELFF
TRBV13	TRBJ2-1	CASSLSSGYNEQFF
TRBV11-2	TRBJ1-2	CASSPGTRFEFTRYGYTF
TRBV21-1	TRBJ1-2	CASRVACYRKTYGYTF
TRBV27	TRBJ2-1	CASNPGPYNEQFF
TRBV7-9	TRBJ1-2	CASSLDNRVYGYTF
TRBV9	TRBJ2-1	CASSVGWGTDSYNEQFF
TRBV25-1	TRBJ2-7	CASSESSDYEQYF
TRBV4-3	TRBJ2-1	CASSPRRQGYNEQFF
TRBV7-8	TRBJ1-5	CASSPAGGRSNQPQHF
TRBV27	TRBJ2-7	CASSPGANSEQYF
TRBV6-6	TRBJ2-1	CASSSGLNWSGGEQFF
TRBV4-3	NA	CASSQILTYEQYF
TRBV6-6	TRBJ1-3	CASSLRESGNTIYF
TRBV29-1	TRBJ2-7	CSVELGTYEQYF
TRBV6-1	NA	CASSRSYEQYF
TRBV18	TRBJ2-5	CASSPPVRDSQETQYF
TRBV7-3	TRBJ2-1	CASSLKPGLEQFF
TRBV5-1	TRBJ1-2	CASGSGTAGYTF
TRBV5-1	TRBJ1-6	CASSLTGEGGSPLHF
TRBV5-1	TRBJ1-1	CASSLAVESEAFF
TRBV4-3	TRBJ1-1	CASSGGAAYKAEAFF
TRBV28	TRBJ2-7	CASSSPGTATYEQYF
TRBV4-1	TRBJ2-2	CASSPHHSGGTGELFF
TRBV4-2	TRBJ2-2	CASSQDLGRDTGELFF
TRBV5-4	TRBJ2-1	CASSGTSGGGEQFF
TRBV21-1	TRBJ1-5	CASSKEGDNQPQHF
TRBV5-6	TRBJ1-6	CASSLTVSSLNSPLHF
TRBV4-3	TRBJ1-2	CASSQDETDIYGYTF
TRBV11-2	TRBJ2-5	CASSSRQARRETQYF
TRBV27	TRBJ1-5	CASSWAYNQPQHF
TRBV5-1	TRBJ1-5	CASSVGRNQPQHF
TRBV27	TRBJ1-2	CASSLTQGRYGYTF
TRBV7-9	TRBJ1-3	CASSAGTGDYF
TRBV6-6	TRBJ1-1	CASLEPPGERGEAFF
TRBV4-2	NA	CASSQDSQQGFYEQYF
TRBV9	TRBJ1-2	CASSGREIGYTF
TRBV9	TRBJ1-1	CASSGGLMNTEAFF
TRBV7-9	TRBJ2-7	CASSSPPGQGLSYEQYF
TRBV4-1	TRBJ2-2	CASSHSTSGINTGELFF
TRBV23-1	TRBJ2-1	CASQGLAGVNEQFF
TRBV9	TRBJ1-6	CASSPRADRVNSPLHF
TRBV9	TRBJ1-3	CASSVASSSGNTIYF
TRBV18	TRBJ2-1	CASSPQTLTLAGNEQFF
TRBV19	TRBJ2-3	CASNLSPADTQYF